Presented here are 27 T cell receptor beta chains from one specimen sequenced in a study of T cells after somatic rescue of genetic block. Assay: immunoSEQ multiplex PCR; the TCRdb copy retains only in-frame clones and omits some. The sample holds 70,000 to 95,000 clones, about nine tenths seen once. Sequenced material: peripheral blood mononuclear cells (PBMCs). The receptors come from a young woman.

This clone is a singleton in its sample. The chain uses TRBV10-2 and TRBJ2-1, with D perhaps assigned TRBD1 or TRBD2 (5 bases each). V dropped 0 bases and J dropped 9 bases, with 12 bases sitting between them. The germline CDR1 and CDR2 sequences are WSHSY and SAAADI. This CDR3 has 14 amino acids. CDR3 bases: TGCGCCAGCAGTGAGTCTGAGGGGAGAAGTGAGCAGTTCTTC. This encodes CASSESEGRSEQFF.

The chain employs TRBV5-1 and TRBJ2-3, with 14 bases that match TRBD2. The CDR3 has 18 amino acids. CDR1 SGHRS and CDR2 YFSETQ come from the germline V gene. With V trimmed by 4 bases and J by 0 bases, 7 bases remained unmatched. CDR3 protein: CASSLGTSGRASTDTQYF. CDR3 sequence (DNA): TGCGCCAGCAGCCTCGGGACTAGCGGGAGAGCTAGCACAGATACGCAGTATTTT.

Only a few counts were recorded for this clone. The rearrangement uses TRBV9 and TRBJ2-7; tentatively, D is TRBD2 (7 bases). The ends were cut back, 4 bases at V and 2 bases at J, with 25 bases in the middle. The CDR3 has 18 amino acids. CDR1 is SGDLS, CDR2 YYNGEE, per germline. CDR3 sequence reads: CASSPQGRGRGGTYEQYF. The DNA for the CDR3 is TGTGCCAGCAGCCCCCAGGGGAGGGGCCGTGGTGGAACCTACGAGCAGTACTTC.

This clone was counted once. The rearrangement joins TRBV7-9 to TRBJ1-4; 8 bases match TRBD1. The germline V gene encodes CDR1 SEHNR and CDR2 FQNEAQ (reference sequence). The junction had 3 bases not matched to a gene; V was cut back by 5 bases and J by 4 bases. The CDR3 is made up of 14 amino acids. Here the CDR3 reads CASSDRGINEKLFF. In nucleotides, the CDR3 is TGTGCCAGCAGCGACAGGGGTATTAATGAAAAACTGTTTTTT. The full variable domain, with the rest looked up from reference TRBV7-9 and TRBJ1-4, is DTGVSQNPRHKITKRGQNVTFRCDPISEHNRLYWYRQTLGQGPEFLTYFQNEAQLEKSRLLSDRFSAERPKGSFSTLEIQRTEQGDSAMYLCASSDRGINEKLFFGSGTQLSVL.

The J gene is TRBJ2-3, the V gene TRBV10-1; D may be TRBD1 or TRBD2 (5 bases each). Germline CDR1 is WNHNN and CDR2 is SYGVQD (reference sequence). This CDR3 region has 14 residues. The V and J ends lost 5 bases and 2 bases respectively, with 11 bases between them. CDR3 in DNA: TGCGCCAGCAGTACCGGGACCACCACAGATACGCAGTATTTT. Protein: CASSTGTTTDTQYF.

This chain links TRBV19 with TRBJ1-5; D remains unclear. The V end lost 1 base, the J end lost 6 bases, and 4 bases lay between the germline ends. Germline V lookup: CDR1 LNHDA, CDR2 SQIVND (reference sequence). This CDR3 has 12 amino acids. The CDR3 sequence is CASSIVGQPQHF. Written as DNA, the CDR3 is TGTGCCAGTAGTATAGTTGGTCAGCCCCAGCATTTT.

V is TRBV23-1 and J is TRBJ2-3, with a weak D call TRBD2 (6 bases). TRBV23-1 belongs to the ORF category, with a function that is uncertain. The V and J ends lost 10 bases and 5 bases respectively, with 19 bases between them. The CDR3 is made up of 14 amino acids. Here the CDR3 DNA reads TGCGCCACCCGACCCCTTCCGGGGGAAGATACGCAGTATTTT. This translates into CATRPLPGEDTQYF.

The chain couples TRBV2 to TRBJ2-5; tentatively, D is TRBD1 (6 bases). The CDR3 runs 15 residues. The ends were cut back, 6 bases at V and 4 bases at J, with 18 bases in the middle. Germline V CDR1 and CDR2: SNHLY, FYNNEI. CDR3 DNA: TGTGCCAGCAGGGGAGCACAGGGATTCGGAGAGACCCAGTACTTC. This translates into CASRGAQGFGETQYF.

This CDR3 reads CASSPRVSSYEQYF. CDR3 bases: TGTGCCAGCAGCCCGCGGGTCTCCTCCTACGAGCAGTACTTC. The chain recombines TRBV7-2 with TRBJ2-7; the D gene is possibly TRBD2 (5 bases). Germline V CDR1 and CDR2: SGHTA, FQGNSA. The V and J ends lost 5 bases and 0 bases respectively, with 11 bases between them. The CDR3 sequence is 14 residues long.

The genes are TRBV21-1 and TRBJ2-6; TRBD2 reflects the table's D call only, with no check against the DNA. TRBV21-1 is marked as a pseudogene. This CDR3 is 23 amino acids long. The CDR3: CASSKWPINLGLAGDSGANVLTF. CDR3 nucleotide sequence: TGTGCCAGCAGCAAATGGCCAATCAATCTGGGACTAGCGGGAGACTCTGGGGCCAACGTCCTGACTTTC.

The chain has TRBV25-1 and TRBJ1-1; D is ambiguous. The CDR3 sequence is 14 residues long. Trimming pared 6 bases from V and 1 base from J, leaving 12 bases between. Germline CDR1 MGHDK, CDR2 SYGVNS. This chain's CDR3 is CASSPHGSNTEAFF. The CDR3 DNA sequence: TGTGCCAGCAGCCCACACGGTTCGAACACTGAAGCTTTCTTT.

The chain couples TRBV5-5 to TRBJ1-2; unclear D gene. This CDR3 has 14 residues. Germline V CDR1 and CDR2: SGHKS, YYEKEE (reference sequence). Trimming cost V 0 bases and J 2 bases, with 8 bases left between them. The DNA of the CDR3 is TGTGCCAGCAGCTTGGCAGCACTGAACTATGGCTACACCTTC. It translates to CASSLAALNYGYTF.

The CDR3 region has the DNA TGTGCCAGCAGTGAGAAGGTTGGCAATGAGCAGTTCTTC. Translated: CASSEKVGNEQFF. This chain joins TRBV6-1 and TRBJ2-1; D is uncertain. Trimming left V 3 bases short and J 6 bases short, with 9 bases between. The CDR3 consists of 13 residues. Germline lookup yields CDR1 MNHNS and CDR2 SASEGT.

The rearrangement uses TRBV18 and TRBJ2-1; 10 nucleotides match TRBD1. The CDR3 covers 15 residues. Germline CDR1 KGHSH, CDR2 LQKENI. Germline trimming cut 3 bases from V and 2 bases from J; bases unmatched to any gene: 1. CDR3 coding DNA: TGTGCCAGCTCACCTGGACAGGGGGCCTACAATGAGCAGTTCTTC. Translating it yields CASSPGQGAYNEQFF.

The chain carries TRBV11-2 and TRBJ1-2; TRBD1 is a possible D gene (5 bases). Trimming pared 3 bases from V and 1 base from J, leaving 18 bases between. CDR1 and CDR2 from the germline V gene are SGHAT and FQNNGV. This CDR3 is built from 17 residues. The CDR3 spells CASSFSRVGTVNYGYTF. DNA for the CDR3: TGTGCCAGCAGCTTCTCGCGGGTCGGGACGGTTAACTATGGCTACACCTTC.

The chain recombines TRBV27 with TRBJ2-3, with a weak D call TRBD1 (5 bases). Germline loops: CDR1 MNHEY, CDR2 SMNVEV (reference sequence). The CDR3 consists of 12 residues. V lost 8 bases and J 3 bases, leaving 9 bases between the germline ends. The CDR3, as DNA: TGTGCCAGCGGGGCCGGGACAGATACGCAGTATTTT. Its translation is CASGAGTDTQYF.

V is TRBV10-3 and J is TRBJ1-2; D is possibly TRBD1 (5 bases). Germline V gene lookup returns CDR1 ENHRY and CDR2 SYGVKD. Trimming removed 10 bases from V and 6 bases from J, with 21 bases in between. This CDR3 is built from 14 residues. In DNA, the CDR3 is TGTGCCACCGAGCAGACAGTTTCGCCAAATGGCTACACCTTC. This sequence encodes CATEQTVSPNGYTF.

This rearrangement joins TRBV7-8 to TRBJ2-2; D gene unclear. This CDR3 region has 15 residues. Between the trimmed V and J ends, which lost 2 bases and 1 base, there was a span of 8 bases. Germline CDR1 SGHVS, CDR2 FQNEAQ. In DNA form, the CDR3 reads TGTGCCAGCAGCTTACCCCCAGGGAACACCGGGGAGCTGTTTTTT. Residues: CASSLPPGNTGELFF.

In DNA, the CDR3 is TGTGCTAGTGGGTCACAGGGAGGGACTGAAGCTTTCTTT. Its translation is CASGSQGGTEAFF. The V gene is TRBV12-5, the J gene TRBJ1-1, with D perhaps matching TRBD1 (6 bases). There are 13 residues in the CDR3. Trimming took 6 bases from V and 5 from J, leaving 13 bases between them. CDR1 LGHNT and CDR2 FRNRAP come from the germline V gene.

This clone appeared a single time. This specimen includes other DNA sequences encoding the same CDR3. This chain joins TRBV9 and TRBJ1-5; 8 bases fit TRBD1. There are 14 residues in the CDR3. Germline CDR1 is SGDLS and CDR2 is YYNGEE. V was pared by 0 bases and J by 4 bases, with 0 bases of the junction left unmatched. The CDR3 reads CASSVGTGNQPQHF. The CDR3 coding sequence is TGTGCCAGCAGCGTAGGGACAGGGAATCAGCCCCAGCATTTT. Based on the CDR3 plus reference TRBV9 and TRBJ1-5, the full variable domain is DSGVTQTPKHLITATGQRVTLRCSPRSGDLSVYWYQQSLDQGLQFLIQYYNGEERAKGNILERFSAQQFPDLHSELNLSSLELGDSALYFCASSVGTGNQPQHFGDGTRLSIL.

This chain joins TRBV6-6 and TRBJ2-2; TRBD1 or TRBD2 may be the D gene (5 bases each). V lost 2 bases and J 6 bases, leaving 10 bases between the germline ends. CDR3 length: 14 amino acids. Germline V lookup: CDR1 MNHNY, CDR2 SVGAGI (reference sequence). For the CDR3, the DNA is TGTGCCAGCAGTTACATCGGGACGGCCGGGGAGCTGTTTTTT. Its translation is CASSYIGTAGELFF.

V and J are TRBV2 and TRBJ1-5; TRBD1 matches 8 bases. This CDR3 is 14 amino acids long. Per the germline V gene, CDR1 is SNHLY and CDR2 is FYNNEI. J gave up 11 bases and V 7 bases, and 13 bases lay outside the gene matches. CDR3 sequence reads: CASTRDRTSLAQHF. In DNA form, the CDR3 reads TGTGCCAGCACCAGGGACAGGACCTCCCTAGCCCAGCATTTT. The whole variable domain, filled in from reference TRBV2 and TRBJ1-5, reads EPEVTQTPSHQVTQMGQEVILRCVPISNHLYFYWYRQILGQKVEFLVSFYNNEISEKSEIFDDQFSVERPDGSNFTLKIRSTKLEDSAMYFCASTRDRTSLAQHFGDGTRLSIL.

This clone was detected only once. The chain is built from TRBV10-3 and TRBJ2-1; 10 nucleotides line up with TRBD2. This CDR3 has 12 amino acids. From germline, CDR1 is ENHRY and CDR2 SYGVKD. After removal of 6 bases from V and 10 bases from J, the junction contained 3 bases not matched to a gene. The CDR3 DNA reads TGTGCCATCAGCCGGGGACTAGCGGAGCAGTTCTTC. Translation gives CAISRGLAEQFF.

The chain is built from TRBV27 and TRBJ1-1; D gene uncertain. In germline, CDR1 is MNHEY, CDR2 SMNVEV (reference sequence). Trimming took off 7 bases at V and 1 base at J, with 13 bases between the two ends. The length of the CDR3 is 14 residues. CDR3: CASTQDQGNTEAFF. The CDR3 DNA reads as TGTGCCAGCACCCAGGACCAAGGGAACACTGAAGCTTTCTTT.

V and J are TRBV27 and TRBJ2-1; 7 bases match TRBD1. Germline CDR1 reads MNHEY; CDR2 reads SMNVEV (reference sequence). V lost 5 bases to trimming and J lost 10 bases; unmatched junction nucleotides: 8. There are 13 residues in the CDR3. Here the CDR3 DNA reads TGTGCCAGCAGTCAAACCTTGACAGGGGAGCAGTTCTTC. Protein: CASSQTLTGEQFF.

V gene TRBV19 combines with J gene TRBJ1-3; maybe TRBD1 (5 bases). From germline, CDR1 is LNHDA and CDR2 SQIVND (reference sequence). CDR3 size: 15 residues. Trimming took off 9 bases at V and 3 bases at J, with 18 bases between the two ends. The DNA of the CDR3 is TGTGCCAGCCGTCGTGGGGACTTAGGTGGAAACACCATATATTTT. Amino acids: CASRRGDLGGNTIYF.

This clone was seen just once. V usage is TRBV4-1 and J usage is TRBJ2-7; tentatively, D is TRBD2 (6 bases). Germline V lookup: CDR1 MGHRA, CDR2 YSYEKL. The CDR3 totals 15 residues. Trimming took 4 bases from V and 6 from J, leaving 19 bases between them. CDR3 nucleotide sequence: TGCGCCAGCAGCCTCCAAAGCGGGCTCGGCCTCGAGCAGTACTTC. This translates into CASSLQSGLGLEQYF.